One sample yielded the 31 T cell receptor beta chains listed below, sequenced in a study of blood T cell repertoires in COVID-19. Sequencing was performed with immunoSEQ multiplex PCR; in TCRdb, only in-frame clones are kept and a portion is missing. The sample has roughly 100,000 clones, 84% seen once. Sequenced input: peripheral blood. The receptors here all came from a human donor in a cohort sampled during active or convalescent COVID-19.

V usage is TRBV2 and J usage is TRBJ2-3; 8 nucleotides line up with TRBD1. The CDR3 covers 15 residues. CDR1 SNHLY and CDR2 FYNNEI come from the germline V gene. Losses at the gene ends were 5 bases for V and 3 bases for J; bases not matched to a gene: 7. CDR3 DNA: TGTGCCAGCAGTTTCAGGGGGCAAGTGACAGATACGCAGTATTTT. Translating gives CASSFRGQVTDTQYF.

This chain uses TRBV3-1 (or the pseudogene TRBV3-2) with TRBJ1-2; D remains ambiguous. Trimming removed 4 bases at V and 4 bases at J, with 10 bases between. The CDR3 has 13 residues. Germline V gives CDR1 LGHDT, CDR2 YNNKEL (reference sequence). In DNA form, the CDR3 reads TGTGCCAGCAGCCCCGGGTTTCTCTATGGCTACACCTTC. Translated: CASSPGFLYGYTF.

The chain couples TRBV6-5 to TRBJ2-5, with a possible D match to TRBD2 (5 bases). CDR3 length: 14 residues. Trimming removed 7 bases from V and 4 bases from J, with 16 bases in between. Germline CDR1 reads MNHEY; CDR2 reads SVGAGI. CDR3 in DNA: TGTGCCAGCAAACCGGGAACCCCTGGAGAGACCCAGTACTTC. Amino acid sequence: CASKPGTPGETQYF.

This chain links TRBV7-2 with TRBJ1-2; D is unresolved. This CDR3 contains 15 residues. Germline V lookup: CDR1 SGHTA, CDR2 FQGNSA. V was clipped by 1 base and J by 4 bases, with 13 bases between them. DNA of the CDR3: TGTGCCAGCAGCTTAGGGCGGGTGGTTCTCTATGGCTACACCTTC. This sequence encodes CASSLGRVVLYGYTF. The variable domain in full, with the rest retrieved from reference TRBV7-2 and TRBJ1-2, is GAGVSQSPSNKVTEKGKDVELRCDPISGHTALYWYRQSLGQGLEFLIYFQGNSAPDKSGLPSDRFSAERTGGSVSTLTIQRTQQEDSAVYLCASSLGRVVLYGYTFGSGTRLTVV.

The CDR3 nucleotides are TGTGCCAGCAGCTTCCGGGACAGGGGATATGAGCAGTTCTTC. Translating it yields CASSFRDRGYEQFF. The V and J genes are TRBV9 and TRBJ2-1, with TRBD1 identical over 10 bases. V shed 4 bases, J shed 8 bases, and the junction held 6 bases outside the gene matches. The CDR3 has 14 amino acids. From germline, CDR1 is SGDLS and CDR2 YYNGEE.

This chain links TRBV7-2 with TRBJ1-2; the D gene is possibly TRBD1 (5 bases). The germline V gene encodes CDR1 SGHTA and CDR2 FQGNSA. The CDR3 has 14 residues. V was cut by 3 bases and J by 4 bases, with 12 bases left in between. CDR3 DNA: TGTGCCAGCAGCTTGGTGGGGCAGGGCTATGGCTACACCTTC. Residues: CASSLVGQGYGYTF.

This chain links TRBV2 with TRBJ1-1; no firm D call. There are 15 residues in the CDR3. The germline V and J ends were trimmed by 1 base and 0 bases, with 9 bases remaining between them. Germline V gene data show CDR1 as SNHLY and CDR2 as FYNNEI. CDR3 amino acids: CASSEGAPMNTEAFF. In DNA form, the CDR3 reads TGTGCCAGCAGTGAAGGGGCACCCATGAACACTGAAGCTTTCTTT.

The V and J genes are TRBV4-1 and TRBJ1-1; 10 positions agree with TRBD1. Germline-derived CDR1 and CDR2 are MGHRA and YSYEKL. V was pared by 3 bases and J by 4 bases, with 2 bases of the junction left unmatched. There are 14 residues in the CDR3. The CDR3 spells CASSQGQGSTEAFF. The CDR3, as DNA: TGCGCCAGCAGCCAGGGACAGGGGAGCACTGAAGCTTTCTTT.

This clone has a single count. This chain joins TRBV5-1 and TRBJ2-6; TRBD1 aligns across 9 bases. V was pared by 0 bases and J by 5 bases, with 6 bases of the junction left unmatched. The CDR3 totals 17 residues. The V gene's germline CDR1 is SGHRS and CDR2 YFSETQ. The CDR3 spells CASSLATGGTWANVLTF. The DNA for the CDR3 is TGCGCCAGCAGCTTGGCCACAGGGGGCACTTGGGCCAACGTCCTGACTTTC.

The V and J genes are TRBV6-2 or TRBV6-3 and TRBJ2-3, with TRBD2 identical over 7 bases. Germline values: CDR1 MNHEY, CDR2 SVGEGT. This CDR3 is built from 16 residues. V lost 2 bases, J lost 1 base, and 6 bases stayed unmatched. The CDR3: CASSYERGGGTDTQYF. DNA for the CDR3: TGTGCCAGCAGTTACGAGCGGGGAGGGGGCACAGATACGCAGTATTTT.

For this clone: The junction departs from germline at one end; a sequencing error may be responsible. The chain joins TRBV7-9 to TRBJ1-3, with D tentatively TRBD1 (6 bases). The germline V gene encodes CDR1 SEHNR and CDR2 FQNEAQ (reference sequence). CDR3 size: 15 residues. The CDR3 spells CANSSGTLSGNTIYF. CDR3 nucleotides: TGTGCCAACAGCTCCGGGACACTCTCTGGAAACACCATATATTTT.

The sample holds a few counts of this clone. Germline and junction disagree at one end, which may indicate a read error. The chain combines TRBV6-5 with TRBJ1-5; the match to TRBD1 covers 7 bases. The CDR3 covers 15 residues. CDR1 is MNHEY and CDR2 is SVGAGI in the germline V gene. The CDR3 protein is CASNYRGLNNQPQHF. CDR3 DNA sequence: TGTGCCAGCAATTACAGGGGTTTGAACAATCAGCCCCAGCATTTT.

This clone was detected only once. The rearrangement links TRBV7-3 to TRBJ1-1; TRBD1 aligns across 7 bases. Germline V CDR1 and CDR2: SGHTA, FQGTGA. The CDR3 contains 13 residues. After removal of 4 bases from V and 5 bases from J, the junction contained 4 bases not matched to a gene. CDR3 bases: TGTGCCAGCAGCTCCGACAGGGAGACTGAAGCTTTCTTT. This codes for CASSSDRETEAFF.

The chain uses TRBV5-1 and TRBJ2-3; D call uncertain. Trimming cost V 5 bases and J 4 bases, with 14 bases left between them. CDR1 is SGHRS, CDR2 YFSETQ, per germline. The CDR3 contains 14 residues. The CDR3, as DNA: TGCGCCAGCAGGGAACGACTTGGTCCAGATACGCAGTATTTT. The encoded protein is CASRERLGPDTQYF.

J is TRBJ2-5 and V is TRBV9; a possible D gene is TRBD2 (6 bases). There are 13 residues in the CDR3. Germline loops: CDR1 SGDLS, CDR2 YYNGEE. V was trimmed by 3 bases and J by 5 bases, leaving 11 bases between them. The CDR3 coding sequence is TGTGCCAGCAGCGGAGGGGCGGGGGAGACCCAGTACTTC. This translates into CASSGGAGETQYF. Looking up the rest from reference TRBV9 and TRBJ2-5 gives the full variable domain: DSGVTQTPKHLITATGQRVTLRCSPRSGDLSVYWYQQSLDQGLQFLIQYYNGEERAKGNILERFSAQQFPDLHSELNLSSLELGDSALYFCASSGGAGETQYFGPGTRLLVL.

The V and J genes are TRBV4-1 and TRBJ2-7; TRBD1 is a possible D gene (6 bases). The V end was cut by 3 bases, the J end by 6 bases, with 9 bases between. This CDR3 region has 12 residues. Germline V gives CDR1 MGHRA, CDR2 YSYEKL. CDR3 amino acids: CASSHLQGEQYF. Written as DNA, the CDR3 is TGCGCCAGCAGCCACCTACAGGGCGAGCAGTACTTC.

The rearrangement links TRBV4-2 to TRBJ2-2; D possibly corresponds to TRBD1 (6 bases). This CDR3 region has 15 residues. Trimming removed 1 base from V and 3 bases from J, with 9 bases in between. CDR1 is LGHNA, CDR2 YNFKEQ, per germline. Written as DNA, the CDR3 is TGTGCCAGCAGCCAAGGGCAGGGGCACACCGGGGAGCTGTTTTTT. It yields the protein CASSQGQGHTGELFF.

J is TRBJ2-1 and V is TRBV7-2; D not resolved. Germline V gene sequence: CDR1 SGHTA, CDR2 FQGNSA. This CDR3 has 14 residues. V was shortened by 0 bases and J by 6 bases, with 9 bases between the two germline ends. The CDR3 protein is CASSLARASNEQFF. Written as DNA, the CDR3 is TGTGCCAGCAGCTTAGCGCGTGCGAGCAATGAGCAGTTCTTC.

The chain uses TRBV5-4 and TRBJ2-7, with 7 bases matching TRBD1. J gave up 5 bases and V 4 bases, and 9 bases lay outside the gene matches. This CDR3 region has 14 residues. CDR1 SGHNT and CDR2 YYREEE come from the germline V gene (reference sequence). CDR3 coding DNA: TGTGCCAGCAGCGACGCGACAGGGATCCACGAGCAGTACTTC. It is translated as CASSDATGIHEQYF.

This chain joins TRBV19 and TRBJ1-2; a possible D gene is TRBD1 (6 bases). The V end was cut by 3 bases, the J end by 3 bases, with 14 bases between. Germline CDR1 reads LNHDA; CDR2 reads SQIVND (reference sequence). This CDR3 is built from 15 residues. The CDR3 DNA is TGTGCCAGTAGTATGTTAACAGGGAACGACTATGGCTACACCTTC. This codes for CASSMLTGNDYGYTF. Combining the CDR3 with reference TRBV19 and TRBJ1-2 gives the whole variable domain DGGITQSPKYLFRKEGQNVTLSCEQNLNHDAMYWYRQDPGQGLRLIYYSQIVNDFQKGDIAEGYSVSREKKESFPLTVTSAQKNPTAFYLCASSMLTGNDYGYTFGSGTRLTVV.

This chain joins TRBV5-6 and TRBJ1-1; TRBD1 aligns across 8 bases. Germline values: CDR1 SGHDT, CDR2 YYEEEE. V lost 1 base to trimming and J lost 3 bases; unmatched junction nucleotides: 5. CDR3 length equals 15 residues. CDR3 sequence (DNA): TGTGCCAGCAGCTTGCTGGGACAGGAATACACTGAAGCTTTCTTT. Its translation is CASSLLGQEYTEAFF.

The V gene is TRBV9, the J gene TRBJ1-3; tentative D call: TRBD1 (5 bases). This CDR3 spans 18 amino acids. V dropped 0 bases and J dropped 3 bases, with 19 bases sitting between them. Germline CDR1 reads SGDLS; CDR2 reads YYNGEE. The CDR3 is CASSVAGTTGPVGNTIYF. Written as DNA, the CDR3 is TGTGCCAGCAGCGTAGCAGGAACTACAGGCCCTGTTGGAAACACCATATATTTT.

The chain is built from TRBV19 and TRBJ1-1; tentatively, D is TRBD1 (5 bases). With 7 bases removed from V and 1 base from J, the gap between germline ends came to 19 bases. Germline V gene lookup returns CDR1 LNHDA and CDR2 SQIVND (reference sequence). The CDR3 consists of 16 residues. CDR3 DNA sequence: TGTGCCAGTAAAACCCCAACGAAGGGGCCGAACACTGAAGCTTTCTTT. This translates into CASKTPTKGPNTEAFF. Full variable domain (outside the CDR3, taken from reference TRBV19 and TRBJ1-1): DGGITQSPKYLFRKEGQNVTLSCEQNLNHDAMYWYRQDPGQGLRLIYYSQIVNDFQKGDIAEGYSVSREKKESFPLTVTSAQKNPTAFYLCASKTPTKGPNTEAFFGQGTRLTVV.

This rearrangement joins TRBV5-1 to TRBJ2-2; TRBD1 might be the D (6 bases). V was clipped by 4 bases and J by 2 bases, with 15 bases between them. This CDR3 region has 16 residues. Per the germline V gene, CDR1 is SGHRS and CDR2 is YFSETQ. The CDR3 DNA is TGCGCCAGCAGCCACAGCCGACAGGATAACACCGGGGAGCTGTTTTTT. It specifies CASSHSRQDNTGELFF.

The rearrangement joins TRBV6-5 to TRBJ2-7; 10 positions match TRBD2. This CDR3 comprises 14 residues. J gave up 5 bases and V 6 bases, and 7 bases lay outside the gene matches. From germline, CDR1 is MNHEY and CDR2 SVGAGI. CDR3 region: CASSLLAGVHEQYF. Written as DNA, the CDR3 is TGTGCCAGCAGCCTTCTAGCGGGGGTGCACGAGCAGTACTTC.

This clone was observed a single time. The chain links TRBV11-2 to TRBJ2-5, with a possible D match to TRBD2 (5 bases). The CDR3 length is 13 residues. The V gene's germline CDR1 is SGHAT and CDR2 FQNNGV. Between the trimmed V and J ends, which lost 0 bases and 5 bases, there was a span of 7 bases. This chain's CDR3 is CASSLEEAETQYF. As DNA, the CDR3 is TGTGCCAGCAGCTTAGAGGAGGCGGAGACCCAGTACTTC.

This rearrangement joins TRBV7-6 to TRBJ2-3; a weak D match, TRBD2 (5 bases). Germline CDR1 SGHVS, CDR2 FNYEAQ. Trimming removed 10 bases from V and 3 bases from J, with 14 bases in between. The CDR3 has 13 residues. The CDR3 is CATSLRETDTQYF. CDR3 nucleotides: TGTGCCACCTCCCTGAGGGAAACAGATACGCAGTATTTT.

Sample share makes this clone medium-sized. This chain links TRBV6-2 or TRBV6-3 with TRBJ1-1; 10 bases match TRBD1. The junction had 14 bases not matched to a gene; V was cut back by 6 bases and J by 10 bases. CDR3 length: 15 amino acids. CDR1 and CDR2 from the germline V gene are MNHEY and SVGEGT. CDR3 sequence: CASSHRDRGTWGAFF. CDR3 in DNA: TGTGCCAGCAGCCACCGGGACAGGGGAACCTGGGGAGCTTTCTTT.

This clone has just a few counts. The chain links TRBV12-3 or TRBV12-4 to TRBJ1-2; 8 nucleotides agree with TRBD1. The CDR3 contains 13 residues. J lost 5 bases, V lost 3 bases, and 2 bases had no gene match. The CDR3 nucleotides read TGTGCCAGCAGTTTCGACAGGGGTTATGGCTACACCTTC. Translation: CASSFDRGYGYTF.

This clone has only a few counts. This chain links TRBV28 with TRBJ1-4; tentatively, D is TRBD1 (6 bases). The V gene lost 3 bases and the J gene lost 7 bases, with 15 bases spanning the gap. CDR1 is MDHEN and CDR2 is SYDVKM in the germline V gene. The CDR3 spans 15 residues. The CDR3 sequence is CASSFWGRQGEKLFF. CDR3 coding DNA: TGTGCCAGCAGTTTTTGGGGGCGGCAGGGTGAAAAACTGTTTTTT.

Note on this clone: This sample also contains other DNA sequences that code for the same CDR3. V and J are TRBV5-1 and TRBJ1-2; unclear D gene. This CDR3 contains 14 residues. The V gene lost 0 bases and the J gene lost 1 base, with 7 bases spanning the gap. CDR1 is SGHRS, CDR2 YFSETQ, per germline. This chain's CDR3 is CASSLETGNYGYTF. The CDR3 DNA follows: TGCGCCAGCAGCTTGGAGACGGGTAACTATGGCTACACCTTC.